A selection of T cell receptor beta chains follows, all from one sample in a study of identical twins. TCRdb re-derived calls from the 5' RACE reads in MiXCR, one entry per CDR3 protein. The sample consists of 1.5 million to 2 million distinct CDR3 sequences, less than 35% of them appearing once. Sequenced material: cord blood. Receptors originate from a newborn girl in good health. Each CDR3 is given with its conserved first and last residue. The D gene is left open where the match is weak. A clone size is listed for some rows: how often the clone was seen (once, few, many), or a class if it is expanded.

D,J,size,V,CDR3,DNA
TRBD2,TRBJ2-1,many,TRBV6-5,CASSYGGSPYNEQFF,TGTGCCAGCAGTTACGGCGGGAGTCCCTACAATGAGCAGTTCTTC
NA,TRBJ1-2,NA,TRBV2,CASRVLSPNYGYTF,TGTGCCAGCAGGGTACTGTCACCTAACTATGGCTACACCTTC
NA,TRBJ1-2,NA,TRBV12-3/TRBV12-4,CASSQREGYGYTF,TGTGCCAGCAGTCAGCGGGAGGGCTATGGCTACACCTTC
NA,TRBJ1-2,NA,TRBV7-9,CASSLIGQGRGYTF,TGTGCCAGCAGCTTAATAGGGCAGGGACGAGGCTACACCTTC
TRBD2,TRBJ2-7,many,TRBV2,CASSEGLAGGSYEQYF,TGTGCCAGCAGTGAGGGACTAGCGGGAGGGTCCTACGAGCAGTACTTC
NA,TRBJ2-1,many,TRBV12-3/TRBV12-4,CASSSGIGNEQFF,TGTGCCAGCAGTTCCGGTATCGGCAATGAGCAGTTCTTC
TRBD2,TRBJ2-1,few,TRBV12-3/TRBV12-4,CASSPSRGKGSYYNEQFF,TGTGCCAGCAGTCCTTCGCGGGGGAAAGGGTCCTACTACAATGAGCAGTTCTTC
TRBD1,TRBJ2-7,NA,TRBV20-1,CSAQWTGAGLDEQYF,TGCAGTGCCCAGTGGACAGGGGCGGGCTTAGATGAGCAGTACTTC
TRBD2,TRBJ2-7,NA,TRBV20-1,CSAKSGRGYF,TGCAGTGCAAAGAGCGGGAGAGGGTACTTC
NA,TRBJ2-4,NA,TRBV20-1,CSARDSAGAKNIRYF,TGCAGTGCTAGAGATTCGGCAGGGGCCAAAAACATTCGGTACTTC
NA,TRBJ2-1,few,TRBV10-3,CAISESPDSGPNEQFF,TGTGCCATCAGTGAGTCCCCAGACTCTGGGCCCAATGAGCAGTTCTTC
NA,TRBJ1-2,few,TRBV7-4,CASSSLQGYTF,TGTGCCAGCAGCTCCTTACAGGGCTACACCTTC
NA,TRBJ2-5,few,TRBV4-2,CASSQDQWGETQYF,TGTGCCAGCAGCCAAGATCAGTGGGGGGAGACCCAGTACTTC
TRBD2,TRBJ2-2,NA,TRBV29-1,CSVPKGPSSSGGVNTGELFF,TGCAGCGTCCCTAAAGGCCCGTCTAGTAGCGGGGGGGTCAACACCGGGGAGCTGTTTTTT
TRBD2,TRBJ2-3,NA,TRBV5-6,CASSLGGGATSTDTQYF,TGTGCCAGCAGCCTTGGCGGGGGTGCCACTAGTACAGATACGCAGTATTTT
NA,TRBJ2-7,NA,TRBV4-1,CASSQVGGLTTYEQYF,TGCGCCAGCAGCCAAGTAGGCGGACTAACTACCTACGAGCAGTACTTC
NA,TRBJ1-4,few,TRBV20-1,CSAFPATNEKLFF,TGCAGTGCCTTCCCTGCAACTAATGAAAAACTGTTTTTT
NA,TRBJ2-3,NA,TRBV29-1,CSVVALGRGTDTQYF,TGCAGCGTTGTAGCTCTCGGGCGGGGCACAGATACGCAGTATTTT
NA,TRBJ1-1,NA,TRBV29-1,CSVEVPDTNTEAFF,TGCAGCGTTGAAGTGCCGGACACGAACACTGAAGCTTTCTTT
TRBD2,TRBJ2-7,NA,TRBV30,CAWNNAGGWNEQYF,TGTGCCTGGAATAACGCGGGGGGTTGGAATGAGCAGTACTTC
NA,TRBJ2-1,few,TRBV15,CATSRVLGVNEQFF,TGTGCCACCAGCAGAGTATTAGGAGTGAATGAGCAGTTCTTC
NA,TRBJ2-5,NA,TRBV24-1,CATSDPFFGSNEQYF,TGTGCCACCAGTGATCCGTTTTTCGGTAGCAATGAGCAGTACTTC
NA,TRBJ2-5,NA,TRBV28,CASSGKGTQETQYF,TGTGCCAGCAGTGGAAAAGGGACCCAAGAGACCCAGTACTTC
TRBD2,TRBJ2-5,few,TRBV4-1,CASSQVTSGGQETQYF,TGCGCCAGCAGCCAAGTGACTAGCGGGGGTCAAGAGACCCAGTACTTC
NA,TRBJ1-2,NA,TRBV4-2,CASSQDRAGGASLIYGYTF,TGTGCCAGCAGCCAAGATCGGGCCGGGGGCGCTTCGTTAATCTATGGCTACACCTTC
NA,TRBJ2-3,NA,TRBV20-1,CSASDRATQYF,TGCAGTGCTAGCGACAGAGCTACGCAGTATTTT
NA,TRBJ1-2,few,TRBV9,CASSVASTISNYGYTF,TGTGCCAGCAGCGTAGCCTCGACGATTTCTAACTATGGCTACACCTTC
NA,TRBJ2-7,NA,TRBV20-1,CSARDPSWTNVYEQYF,TGCAGTGCTAGAGATCCCTCTTGGACTAACGTCTACGAGCAGTACTTC
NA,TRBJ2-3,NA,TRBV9,CASSVGSSSTDTQYF,TGTGCCAGCAGCGTAGGGTCTAGCAGCACAGATACGCAGTATTTT
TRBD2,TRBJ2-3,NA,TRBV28,CASSLPSGSGSDTQYF,TGTGCCAGCAGTTTACCCAGCGGGAGCGGATCAGATACGCAGTATTTT
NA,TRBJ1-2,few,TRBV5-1,CASSLPGADGYTF,TGCGCCAGCAGCTTGCCGGGGGCCGATGGCTACACCTTC
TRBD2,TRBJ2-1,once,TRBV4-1,CASSRTLIAGPYNEQFF,TGCGCCAGCAGCCGAACTCTCATAGCGGGGCCCTACAATGAGCAGTTCTTC
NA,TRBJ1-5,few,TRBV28,CASTPGSLNQPQHF,TGTGCCAGCACCCCTGGCAGTCTTAATCAGCCCCAGCATTTT
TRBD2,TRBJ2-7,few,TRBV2,CASSELAGDSYEQYF,TGTGCCAGCAGTGAACTAGCGGGCGACTCCTACGAGCAGTACTTC
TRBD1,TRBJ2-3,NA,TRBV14,CASSQLRQGSTDTQYF,TGTGCCAGCAGCCAACTTAGACAGGGGTCCACAGATACGCAGTATTTT
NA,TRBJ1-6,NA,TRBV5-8,CASSTGTQVYNSPLHF,TGTGCCAGCAGCACTGGGACCCAGGTGTATAATTCACCCCTCCACTTT
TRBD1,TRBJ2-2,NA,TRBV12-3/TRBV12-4,CASSPGGTDTGELFF,TGTGCCAGCAGTCCAGGGGGTACGGACACCGGGGAGCTGTTTTTT
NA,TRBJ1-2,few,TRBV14,CASSQDVGRGFYGYTF,TGTGCCAGCAGCCAAGATGTGGGGCGCGGGTTTTATGGCTACACCTTC
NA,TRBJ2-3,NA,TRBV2,CANSVYRGDTQYF,TGTGCCAACAGTGTCTATAGGGGCGATACGCAGTATTTT
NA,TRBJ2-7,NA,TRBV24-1,CATSDSRDSSYEQYF,TGTGCCACCAGTGATTCCCGGGACTCCTCCTACGAGCAGTACTTC
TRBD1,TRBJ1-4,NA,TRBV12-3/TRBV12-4,CASRTGSHEKLFF,TGTGCCAGCAGGACAGGGTCCCATGAAAAACTGTTTTTT
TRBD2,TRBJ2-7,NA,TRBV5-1,CASSPGLAGELYEQYF,TGCGCCAGCAGCCCGGGACTAGCGGGAGAACTGTACGAGCAGTACTTC
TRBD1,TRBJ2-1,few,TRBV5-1,CASSLQGEVLNEQFF,TGCGCCAGCAGCTTGCAGGGGGAAGTTTTGAATGAGCAGTTCTTC
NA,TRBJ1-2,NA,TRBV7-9,CASTQQRLYGYTF,TGTGCCAGCACCCAACAGAGACTTTATGGCTACACCTTC
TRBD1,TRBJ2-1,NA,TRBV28,CASSPSTGGSYNEQFF,TGTGCCAGCAGTCCCTCGACAGGGGGTTCGTACAATGAGCAGTTCTTC
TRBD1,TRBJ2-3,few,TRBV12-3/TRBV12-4,CASSVGQGALTDTQYF,TGTGCCAGCAGTGTAGGACAGGGGGCCCTCACAGATACGCAGTATTTT